This TCR beta chain was obtained from a study of regulatory T cells in long-lasting Graves disease. The time point was: newly diagnosed GD, antithyroid drugs for less than 3 months. RNA isolated from PBMCs was used to make the TCR library. The patients were drawn from one endocrinology department in Xi'an, China. General observations from the study: Reduced TCR diversity was observed in persistent Graves' patients versus newly diagnosed patients.

Construction of the TCR beta libraries employed iRepertoire HTBI primers in conjunction with Arm-PCR of CDR3 regions. TCRdb analysed the multiplex PCR reads with MiXCR anew, one entry per CDR3 protein. This sample has some 370,000 distinct CDR3 sequences, with approximately 12% found just once. This clonotype was counted at least ten times. What it recognizes is unknown. These data were also reused for a study on T cells in Graves' hyperthyroidism and ophthalmopathy. That publication notes: Recently diagnosed hyperthyroidism of less than 2 months' duration affected patients aged 18 to 65. Any patient presenting with uncontrolled infection, other autoimmune disease, pregnancy or lactation was left out.

Sample: peripheral blood mononuclear cells (PBMCs), taken at new diagnosis, from a patient treated with antithyroid drugs. The TCR comes from a woman aged 18-30 years with Graves disease.

The CDR3 is CASSTDMNTEAFF. For the CDR3, the DNA is TGTGCCAGCAGTACAGACATGAACACTGAAGCTTTCTTT. The chain links TRBV28 to TRBJ1-1; D gene unclear. V lost 5 bases to trimming and J lost 0 bases, with 7 bases between them. The CDR3 is 13 amino acids. Germline V CDR1 and CDR2: MDHEN, SYDVKM.